Presented here are 19 T cell receptor beta chains from one specimen sequenced in a study of beta chain features in type 1 diabetes. Since all of the isolated RNA was reverse transcribed, expressed TCRB transcripts were what got sequenced. Some clones are missing from TCRdb's copy, which holds only in-frame ones; the method was immunoSEQ multiplex PCR. The table lists a few hundred thousand clones, approximately 15% of them singletons, with about 0.02% in the top ten. Their recognized antigens are unknown. General study findings and limits: Shorter TCRB CDR3s, moderately but significantly so, were found in Type 1 diabetes patients in all four CD4+ subsets.

Sequences were obtained from naive CD4+ T cells from blood. The receptor set was obtained from a young man with type 1 diabetes.

Only a few counts were recorded for this clone. The J gene is TRBJ2-3, the V gene TRBV29-1; 12 positions agree with TRBD2. Germline CDR1 is SQVTM and CDR2 is ANQGSEA. This CDR3 has 14 amino acids. Losses at the gene ends were 2 bases for V and 6 bases for J; bases not matched to a gene: 3. The CDR3 region has the DNA TGCAGCGTTGAAAGGCTAGCGGGAGGGGATACGCAGTATTTT. Its protein product is CSVERLAGGDTQYF.

This clone was observed a handful of times. The rearrangement joins TRBV6-5 to TRBJ2-7; 9 bases are shared with TRBD1. Germline CDR1 and CDR2: MNHEY and SVGAGI. CDR3 size: 14 residues. V gave up 5 bases and J gave up 3 bases; unmatched junction bases: 5. The CDR3 is CASSPTGGFYEQYF. The CDR3 region has the DNA TGTGCCAGCAGTCCGACAGGGGGGTTCTACGAGCAGTACTTC.

A few counts support this clone. The rearrangement links TRBV4-1 to TRBJ1-5, with TRBD1 as a possible D gene (5 bases). Germline CDR1 MGHRA, CDR2 YSYEKL. The CDR3 has 16 amino acids. The V gene lost 1 base and the J gene lost 7 bases, with 17 bases spanning the gap. CDR3 coding DNA: TGCGCCAGCAGCCAAGGGGCAGGGCCTGCGGGGCAGCCCCAGCATTTT. Its translation is CASSQGAGPAGQPQHF.

This clone has more than one count but fewer than ten. V usage is TRBV7-6 and J usage is TRBJ2-7; D perhaps matches TRBD1 (5 bases). The germline gives CDR1 SGHVS, CDR2 FNYEAQ. Trimming cost V 5 bases and J 5 bases, with 7 bases left between them. This CDR3 has 11 residues. CDR3 coding DNA: TGTGCCAGCAGCGCAGGGAACGAGCAGTACTTC. This codes for CASSAGNEQYF.

This clone was seen more than once but under ten times. The chain is built from TRBV5-8 and TRBJ1-2; a possible D gene is TRBD1 (6 bases). The CDR3 is made up of 13 amino acids. CDR1 SGHTS and CDR2 YDEGEE come from the germline V gene. V lost 3 bases and J 4 bases, leaving 10 bases between the germline ends. CDR3 residues: CASSSGHVYGYTF. CDR3 nucleotides: TGTGCCAGCAGCTCGGGACACGTCTATGGCTACACCTTC.

The table lists this clone with a few counts. The genes are TRBV4-1 and TRBJ2-2; no definite D call. V was trimmed by 6 bases and J by 8 bases, leaving 7 bases between them. The CDR3 runs to 11 residues. Germline V gene sequence: CDR1 MGHRA, CDR2 YSYEKL. The CDR3 region has the DNA TGCGCCAGCAGGCAGTCGGGGGAGCTGTTTTTT. Protein: CASRQSGELFF.

This clone was observed a handful of times. The chain employs TRBV10-3 and TRBJ2-4, with 9 bases matching TRBD1. Germline CDR1 reads ENHRY; CDR2 reads SYGVKD. J lost 7 bases, V lost 3 bases, and 4 bases had no gene match. This CDR3 is built from 14 residues. In DNA, the CDR3 is TGTGCCATCAGTGAAAACGACAGGGGGAACATTCAGTACTTC. It codes for CAISENDRGNIQYF.

This clone was picked up a small number of times. J is TRBJ1-2 and V is TRBV10-2; D is uncertain. This CDR3 has 14 amino acids. The germline CDR1 and CDR2 sequences are WSHSY and SAAADI. With 6 bases removed from V and 3 bases from J, the gap between germline ends came to 14 bases. Here the CDR3 reads CASSDPGSDYGYTF. The CDR3 DNA reads as TGCGCCAGCAGCGACCCGGGGAGCGACTATGGCTACACCTTC.

The chain has TRBV11-2 and TRBJ2-1, with 10 positions matching TRBD1. The length of the CDR3 is 16 residues. Trimming at V came to 1 base and at J to 9 bases, leaving 9 bases not matched to a gene. Germline V CDR1 and CDR2: SGHAT, FQNNGV. As DNA, the CDR3 is TGTGCCAGCAGCTTAGCCGGGACAGGGGTTGGCCGTGAGCAGTTCTTC. Translated, it gives CASSLAGTGVGREQFF. The full variable domain, rest sourced from reference TRBV11-2 and TRBJ2-1, is EAGVAQSPRYKIIEKRQSVAFWCNPISGHATLYWYQQILGQGPKLLIQFQNNGVVDDSQLPKDRFSAERLKGVDSTLKIQPAKLEDSAVYLCASSLAGTGVGREQFFGPGTRLTVL.

The V gene is TRBV7-8, the J gene TRBJ1-1, with 9 nucleotides matching TRBD1. Trimming removed 0 bases from V and 2 bases from J; junction bases left unmatched: 7. The CDR3 is 17 amino acids. Germline V lookup: CDR1 SGHVS, CDR2 FQNEAQ. For the CDR3, the DNA is TGTGCCAGCAGCTTAGCTGGGAACAGGGGGCTTAACACTGAAGCTTTCTTT. Residues: CASSLAGNRGLNTEAFF.

This clone was seen a few times. This chain links TRBV29-1 with TRBJ2-7; TRBD1 agrees at 9 bases. CDR3 length: 13 residues. Germline V gene sequence: CDR1 SQVTM, CDR2 ANQGSEA. Trimming at V came to 4 bases and at J to 3 bases, leaving 4 bases not matched to a gene. The CDR3 reads CSVVWDRDYEQYF. CDR3 coding DNA: TGCAGCGTTGTCTGGGACAGGGACTACGAGCAGTACTTC.

This chain links TRBV12-5 with TRBJ1-2; D not resolved. Trimming took 1 base from V and 6 from J, leaving 3 bases between them. CDR1 LGHNT and CDR2 FRNRAP come from the germline V gene. The length of the CDR3 is 11 residues. CDR3 residues: CASGLAHGYTF. CDR3 in DNA: TGTGCTAGTGGTTTGGCTCATGGCTACACCTTC.

This clone has just a few counts. This sequence joins TRBV25-1 and TRBJ2-5; TRBD1 matches 9 bases. J was trimmed by 5 bases and V by 8 bases; bases with no gene match: 9. Germline CDR1 is MGHDK and CDR2 is SYGVNS. The CDR3 runs to 14 residues. CDR3 in amino acids: CASRPGTGSETQYF. The DNA of the CDR3 is TGTGCCAGCCGTCCCGGGACAGGGTCCGAGACCCAGTACTTC.

The J gene is TRBJ2-3, the V gene TRBV11-2; 8 bases agree with TRBD2. This CDR3 is built from 15 residues. Germline CDR1 reads SGHAT; CDR2 reads FQNNGV. After removal of 3 bases from V and 10 bases from J, the junction contained 12 bases not matched to a gene. The CDR3 is CASSFEAGGPGAQYF. The DNA of the CDR3 is TGTGCCAGCAGCTTTGAGGCGGGAGGCCCCGGGGCGCAGTATTTT.

This chain joins TRBV6-5 and TRBJ2-5; TRBD2 is a possible D gene (6 bases). The CDR3 sequence is 13 residues long. Germline loops: CDR1 MNHEY, CDR2 SVGAGI. The V end was cut by 2 bases, the J end by 5 bases, with 9 bases between. DNA of the CDR3: TGTGCCAGCAGTTACGGGGGGTGGGAGACCCAGTACTTC. Protein product: CASSYGGWETQYF.

This clone has just a few counts. This CDR3 is CASRAWQGSRGNQPQHF. The CDR3 nucleotides are TGTGCCAGCAGGGCGTGGCAGGGTAGTCGTGGCAATCAGCCCCAGCATTTT. This sequence joins TRBV2 and TRBJ1-5, with D perhaps matching TRBD1 (5 bases). Germline CDR1 and CDR2: SNHLY and FYNNEI. V lost 6 bases and J 2 bases, leaving 20 bases between the germline ends. This CDR3 is 17 amino acids long.

This sequence joins TRBV7-9 and TRBJ1-4; TRBD1 agrees at 8 bases. Germline CDR1 is SEHNR and CDR2 is FQNEAQ (reference sequence). Trimming took 4 bases from V and 8 from J; bases not matched to a gene: 9. The CDR3 has 15 amino acids. CDR3 sequence reads: CASSSKDRVAEKLFF. CDR3 DNA: TGTGCCAGCAGCTCAAAGGACAGGGTGGCAGAAAAACTGTTTTTT.

The table lists this clone with a count of one. The rearrangement links TRBV21-1 to TRBJ1-5; whether TRBD1, the table's D call, matches the DNA was not checked. TRBV21-1 represents a pseudogene. The CDR3 has 18 amino acids. CDR3 loop: CASSDGWDRVNSNQPQHF. Here the CDR3 DNA reads TGTGCCAGCAGCGACGGGTGGGACAGGGTAAATAGCAATCAGCCCCAGCATTTT.

CDR3: CASSPGGQGYEQYF. The CDR3 DNA sequence: TGCGCCAGCAGCCCCGGGGGACAGGGGTACGAGCAGTACTTC. This chain uses TRBV5-1 with TRBJ2-7; TRBD1 agrees at 10 bases. The V and J ends lost 4 bases and 4 bases, in that order; junction bases with no gene match: 5. CDR1 is SGHRS and CDR2 is YFSETQ in the germline V gene. CDR3 length: 14 amino acids. The full variable domain, its missing parts supplied by reference TRBV5-1 and TRBJ2-7, is KAGVTQTPRYLIKTRGQQVTLSCSPISGHRSVSWYQQTPGQGLQFLFEYFSETQRNKGNFPGRFSGRQFSNSRSEMNVSTLELGDSALYLCASSPGGQGYEQYFGPGTRLTVT.